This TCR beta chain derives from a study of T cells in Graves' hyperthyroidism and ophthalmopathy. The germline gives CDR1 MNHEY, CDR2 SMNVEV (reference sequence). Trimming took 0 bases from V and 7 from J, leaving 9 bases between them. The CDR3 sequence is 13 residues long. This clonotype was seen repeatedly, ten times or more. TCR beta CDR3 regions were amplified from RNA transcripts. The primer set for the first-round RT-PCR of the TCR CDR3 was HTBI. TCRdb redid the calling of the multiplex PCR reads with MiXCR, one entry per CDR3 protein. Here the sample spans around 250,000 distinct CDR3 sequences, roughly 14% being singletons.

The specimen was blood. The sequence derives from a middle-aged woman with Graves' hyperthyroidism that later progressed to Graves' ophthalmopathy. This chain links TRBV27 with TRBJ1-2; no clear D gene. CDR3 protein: CASSLSSTLGYTF. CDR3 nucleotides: TGTGCCAGCAGTTTATCGTCCACACTTGGCTACACCTTC.